The 22 T cell receptor beta chains in this list originate from one sample, sequenced in a study of T cell responses to AZD1222 COVID-19 vaccine. Sequenced by immunoSEQ multiplex PCR; TCRdb stores in-frame clones only, minus some. The profile shows roughly 99,000 clones, roughly 90% of them singletons. The sample consisted of peripheral blood, taken 28 days after the second AZD1222 dose. The receptors here all came from an adult who received the AZD1222 COVID-19 vaccine.

The rearrangement links TRBV9 to TRBJ1-3, with D uncertain. V was clipped by 0 bases and J by 0 bases, with 4 bases between them. CDR3 size: 14 residues. Germline-derived CDR1 and CDR2 are SGDLS and YYNGEE. Here the CDR3 reads CASSVGTSGNTIYF. In DNA, the CDR3 is TGTGCCAGCAGCGTAGGCACCTCTGGAAACACCATATATTTT.

The V and J genes are TRBV5-5 and TRBJ2-5, with no clear D. V was shortened by 0 bases and J by 2 bases, with 5 bases between the two germline ends. The CDR3 has 13 amino acids. Germline CDR1 and CDR2: SGHKS and YYEKEE (reference sequence). In nucleotides, the CDR3 is TGTGCCAGCAGCTTGGCAGCTCAAGAGACCCAGTACTTC. Residues: CASSLAAQETQYF.

This sequence joins TRBV19 and TRBJ1-1, with D perhaps matching TRBD1 (5 bases). Germline V gives CDR1 LNHDA, CDR2 SQIVND (reference sequence). The CDR3 runs to 12 residues. V shed 9 bases and J shed 6 bases, with 14 bases lying between them. The CDR3, as DNA: TGTGCCAGAGAGGGGTGCGTTTCTGAAGCTTTCTTT. It yields the protein CAREGCVSEAFF.

This clone came up once. V is TRBV27 and J is TRBJ1-2; D is possibly TRBD1 (5 bases). The CDR3 runs 14 residues. V was cut by 3 bases and J by 7 bases, with 15 bases left in between. Germline V CDR1 and CDR2: MNHEY, SMNVEV (reference sequence). CDR3 sequence: CASSFGRGELGYTF. In nucleotides, the CDR3 is TGTGCCAGCAGTTTTGGTCGAGGGGAGCTTGGCTACACCTTC.

The gene calls are TRBV7-6 and TRBJ2-5; 11 nucleotides agree with TRBD2. Germline CDR1 SGHVS, CDR2 FNYEAQ. This CDR3 has 17 amino acids. V gave up 1 base and J gave up 1 base; unmatched junction bases: 5. CDR3 sequence reads: CASSLEQGLAAQETQYF. For the CDR3, the DNA is TGTGCCAGCAGCTTAGAGCAGGGACTAGCGGCCCAAGAGACCCAGTACTTC.

In this sample, this clone turned up a few times. The chain carries TRBV29-1 and TRBJ2-7; the D is unclear. Germline V gives CDR1 SQVTM, CDR2 ANQGSEA. Trimming pared 1 base from V and 3 bases from J, leaving 7 bases between. There are 12 residues in the CDR3. The CDR3 DNA is TGCAGCGTTGAAGGGCAGCTCTACGAGCAGTACTTC. Protein sequence: CSVEGQLYEQYF.

The chain joins TRBV4-1 to TRBJ2-7; either TRBD1 or TRBD2 may fit D (5 bases each). V lost 0 bases to trimming and J lost 5 bases, with 11 bases between them. The CDR3 has 14 residues. Germline V gene lookup returns CDR1 MGHRA and CDR2 YSYEKL. The CDR3 bases are TGCGCCAGCAGCCAAGAAGGCAGGGACCACGAGCAGTACTTC. Translating it yields CASSQEGRDHEQYF.

The chain is built from TRBV28 and TRBJ2-3; 8 nucleotides line up with TRBD2. V shed 6 bases, J shed 5 bases, and the junction held 13 bases outside the gene matches. Per the germline V gene, CDR1 is MDHEN and CDR2 is SYDVKM. The CDR3 totals 16 residues. As DNA, the CDR3 is TGTGCCAGCAGCACCCTAGCGGGCCTGACTGGAGATACGCAGTATTTT. Its translation is CASSTLAGLTGDTQYF.

This chain connects TRBV14 to TRBJ2-3; 12 bases agree with TRBD2. The germline gives CDR1 SGHDN, CDR2 FVKESK. The CDR3 has 15 residues. V lost 4 bases, J lost 4 bases, and 3 bases stayed unmatched. The CDR3 loop reads CASSPTSGSPDTQYF. The CDR3 DNA sequence: TGTGCCAGCAGCCCGACTAGCGGGAGTCCAGATACGCAGTATTTT.

The chain employs TRBV13 and TRBJ1-1, with no clear D. The CDR3 covers 15 residues. Germline V gene lookup returns CDR1 PRHDT and CDR2 FYEKMQ (reference sequence). Trimming stripped 6 bases from V and 8 bases from J, with 22 bases between. CDR3 residues: CASRLPQHPVREAFF. The CDR3, as DNA: TGTGCCAGCAGACTACCTCAACACCCGGTCCGGGAAGCTTTCTTT.

CDR3 in DNA: TGTGCCAGCAGCTCCGGTAGTGTGGTCGAGCAGTACTTC. This translates into CASSSGSVVEQYF. The rearrangement uses TRBV11-2 and TRBJ2-7; no firm D call. Looked up from germline, CDR1 is SGHAT and CDR2 is FQNNGV. The CDR3 loop spans 13 amino acids. V was pared by 4 bases and J by 6 bases, with 13 bases between. Full variable domain (missing parts from reference TRBV11-2 and TRBJ2-7): EAGVAQSPRYKIIEKRQSVAFWCNPISGHATLYWYQQILGQGPKLLIQFQNNGVVDDSQLPKDRFSAERLKGVDSTLKIQPAKLEDSAVYLCASSSGSVVEQYFGPGTRLTVT.

This clone was observed once. The V call is TRBV6-5, the J call TRBJ1-5, with 9 bases identical to TRBD1. CDR3 length: 14 residues. The ends lost 7 bases at V and 4 bases at J; junction bases unmatched: 5. Germline CDR1 and CDR2: MNHEY and SVGAGI. CDR3 sequence: CASMLDRGNQPQHF. The CDR3 nucleotides read TGTGCCAGCATGTTGGACAGGGGAAATCAGCCCCAGCATTTT.

This chain joins TRBV28 and TRBJ1-6; 7 bases are shared with TRBD1. This CDR3 is 14 amino acids long. Germline loops: CDR1 MDHEN, CDR2 SYDVKM. Trimming removed 5 bases from V and 5 bases from J; junction bases left unmatched: 3. CDR3 in DNA: TGTGCCAGCAGTCCGGGACAGAATAATTCACCCCTCCACTTT. The encoded protein is CASSPGQNNSPLHF.

The CDR3 sequence is CASQGVSNQPQHF. As DNA, the CDR3 is TGTGCCAGCCAGGGAGTGAGCAATCAGCCCCAGCATTTT. The chain joins TRBV6-6 to TRBJ1-5, with a possible D match to TRBD1 (5 bases). Germline-derived CDR1 and CDR2 are MNHNY and SVGAGI (reference sequence). This CDR3 comprises 13 residues. The ends were cut back, 8 bases at V and 1 base at J, with 9 bases in the middle.

The V call is TRBV27, the J call TRBJ1-1, with TRBD1 matching over 11 bases. Losses at the gene ends were 2 bases for V and 1 base for J; bases not matched to a gene: 3. Per germline, CDR1 MNHEY and CDR2 SMNVEV (reference sequence). The CDR3 extends over 16 amino acids. CDR3 protein: CASSLRTGGKNTEAFF. Here the CDR3 DNA reads TGTGCCAGCAGTTTAAGGACAGGGGGCAAGAACACTGAAGCTTTCTTT.

V and J are TRBV5-1 and TRBJ2-7; 11 positions match TRBD2. Germline-derived CDR1 and CDR2 are SGHRS and YFSETQ. With 4 bases clipped from V and 2 bases from J, the junction kept 5 bases outside the gene matches. This CDR3 spans 15 amino acids. The DNA for the CDR3 is TGCGCCAGCAGCATACTAGCGGGAGCTCCCTACGAGCAGTACTTC. Its protein product is CASSILAGAPYEQYF.

The CDR3 loop reads CASSQRAGGNTIYF. For the CDR3, the DNA is TGTGCCAGCAGCCAAAGGGCAGGTGGAAACACCATATATTTT. The V call is TRBV3-1 (or the pseudogene TRBV3-2), the J call TRBJ1-3; D is undetermined. This CDR3 has 14 residues. The ends were cut back, 2 bases at V and 3 bases at J, with 8 bases in the middle. Germline CDR1 is LGHDT and CDR2 is YNNKEL (reference sequence).

The count of this clone is one. V gene TRBV7-9 combines with J gene TRBJ1-1, with D uncertain. This CDR3 is 15 amino acids long. Germline V CDR1 and CDR2: SEHNR, FQNEAQ (reference sequence). V lost 1 base and J lost 4, with 13 bases in between. In DNA, the CDR3 is TGTGCCAGCAGCTTAGTCAATAGCCCGGGCACTGAAGCTTTCTTT. It specifies CASSLVNSPGTEAFF. Using reference TRBV7-9 and TRBJ1-1 for the parts outside the CDR3, the full variable domain is DTGVSQNPRHKITKRGQNVTFRCDPISEHNRLYWYRQTLGQGPEFLTYFQNEAQLEKSRLLSDRFSAERPKGSFSTLEIQRTEQGDSAMYLCASSLVNSPGTEAFFGQGTRLTVV.

This chain connects TRBV6-5 to TRBJ2-7; possibly TRBD1 for D (6 bases). Per germline, CDR1 MNHEY and CDR2 SVGAGI. CDR3 length: 14 residues. With 6 bases removed from V and 5 bases from J, the gap between germline ends came to 17 bases. The CDR3: CASSQEPGHHEQYF. CDR3 coding DNA: TGTGCCAGCAGCCAAGAACCGGGACACCACGAGCAGTACTTC.

The J gene is TRBJ2-5, the V gene TRBV21-1; the D call TRBD1 from the table was never checked on the DNA. TRBV21-1 has pseudogene status. CDR3 length: 14 residues. CDR3 residues: CASTPGQGQETQYF. The DNA for the CDR3 is TGTGCCAGCACCCCCGGACAGGGACAAGAGACCCAGTACTTC.

This clone came up once. This chain joins TRBV5-1 and TRBJ2-3; D tentatively reads TRBD1 or TRBD2 (5 bases each). The length of the CDR3 is 14 residues. Per germline, CDR1 SGHRS and CDR2 YFSETQ. Trimming cost V 1 base and J 0 bases, with 6 bases left between them. CDR3 region: CASSLWDSTDTQYF. Written as DNA, the CDR3 is TGCGCCAGCAGCTTGTGGGACAGCACAGATACGCAGTATTTT.

The rearrangement links TRBV3-1 (or the pseudogene TRBV3-2) to TRBJ2-1; 7 nucleotides line up with TRBD2. Trimming at V came to 1 base and at J to 4 bases, leaving 10 bases not matched to a gene. Germline lookup yields CDR1 LGHDT and CDR2 YNNKEL (reference sequence). CDR3 length: 17 amino acids. The DNA of the CDR3 is TGTGCCAGCAGCCAAGGTAGCGGGCGATACATTTACAATGAGCAGTTCTTC. Protein: CASSQGSGRYIYNEQFF.